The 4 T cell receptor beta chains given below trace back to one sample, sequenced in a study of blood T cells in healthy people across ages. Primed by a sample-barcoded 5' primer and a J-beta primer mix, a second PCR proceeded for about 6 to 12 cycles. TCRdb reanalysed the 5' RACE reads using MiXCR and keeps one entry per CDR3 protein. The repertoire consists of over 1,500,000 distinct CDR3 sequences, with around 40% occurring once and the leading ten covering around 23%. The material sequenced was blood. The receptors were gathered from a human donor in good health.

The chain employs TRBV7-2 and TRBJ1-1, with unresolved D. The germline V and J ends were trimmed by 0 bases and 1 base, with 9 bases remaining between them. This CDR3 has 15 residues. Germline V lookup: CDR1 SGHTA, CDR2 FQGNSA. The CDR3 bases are TGTGCCAGCAGCTTAGCTTCGGGTTGGAACACTGAAGCTTTCTTT. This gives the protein CASSLASGWNTEAFF.

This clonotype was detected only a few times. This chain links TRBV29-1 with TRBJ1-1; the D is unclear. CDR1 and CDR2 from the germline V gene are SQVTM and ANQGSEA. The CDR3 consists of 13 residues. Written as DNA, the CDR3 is TGCAGTACCACGGCCCTCTTGGACACTGAAGCTTTCTTT. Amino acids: CSTTALLDTEAFF.

The CDR3, as DNA: TGTGCCAGCAGCCCAGCGGGGGCCGACGAGCAGTACTTC. Amino acid sequence: CASSPAGADEQYF. The chain joins TRBV12-3 or TRBV12-4 to TRBJ2-7; TRBD2 matches 8 bases. Trimming cost V 6 bases and J 5 bases; bases outside gene matches: 6. The CDR3 loop spans 13 amino acids.

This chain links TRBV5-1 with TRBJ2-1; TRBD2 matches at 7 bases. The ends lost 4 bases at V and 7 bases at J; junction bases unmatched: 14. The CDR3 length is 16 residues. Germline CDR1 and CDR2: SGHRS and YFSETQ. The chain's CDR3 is CASSVLTGGDPNEQFF. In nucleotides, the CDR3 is TGCGCCAGCAGCGTACTCACGGGGGGAGATCCTAATGAGCAGTTCTTC.